These T cell receptor beta chains were read from a single sample in a study of PD-L1 blockade in urothelial cancer. Only in-frame clones appear in the TCRdb table, and some are missing; sequencing was by immunoSEQ multiplex PCR. The table has more than 85,000 clones, over 80% seen once. The sequenced sample was PBMCs, obtained around atezolizumab (anti-PD-L1) treatment. The receptors derive from a woman older than 75 with urothelial cancer. Both conserved end residues are part of each CDR3. Each record gives: CDR3 DNA, CDR3 protein, clone size, D gene, V gene, J gene. A D gene is named only where the DNA matches it firmly. Expanded clones get a size class; other rows say once, few or many, or leave the size out.

cdr3_nt: TGTGCCAGTAGTATGTCGCAGATTTCCAATCAGCCCCAGCATTTT
cdr3_aa: CASSMSQISNQPQHF
clone_size: NA
d_call: NA
v_call: TRBV19
j_call: TRBJ1-5

cdr3_nt: TGTGCCAGCACCCCCCAGGGGGGACCCCTTCCCTATGGCTACACCTTC
cdr3_aa: CASTPQGGPLPYGYTF
clone_size: NA
d_call: TRBD1
v_call: TRBV28
j_call: TRBJ1-2

cdr3_nt: TGCGCCAGCAGCTTGACTAGCGGGAGGGCGGGGAATGAGCAGTTCTTC
cdr3_aa: CASSLTSGRAGNEQFF
clone_size: NA
d_call: TRBD2
v_call: TRBV5-1
j_call: TRBJ2-1

cdr3_nt: TGTGCCAGCAGTTACTCGCGAGGGACTGAAGCTTTCTTT
cdr3_aa: CASSYSRGTEAFF
clone_size: NA
d_call: NA
v_call: TRBV6-5
j_call: TRBJ1-1

cdr3_nt: TGTGCCAGCAGTCCCTCCGGTCCTGGGGCCAACGTCCTGACTTTC
cdr3_aa: CASSPSGPGANVLTF
clone_size: NA
d_call: NA
v_call: TRBV28
j_call: TRBJ2-6

cdr3_nt: TGTGCCAGCAGTACCCCGGGTGAACAATCCTACTATGGCTACACCTTC
cdr3_aa: CASSTPGEQSYYGYTF
clone_size: NA
d_call: NA
v_call: TRBV2
j_call: TRBJ1-2

cdr3_nt: TGTGCCAGCAGTTACGGAACAGGTGTTTGCGAGACCCAGTACTTC
cdr3_aa: CASSYGTGVCETQYF
clone_size: NA
d_call: NA
v_call: TRBV6-7
j_call: TRBJ2-5

cdr3_nt: TGTGCCAGCAGTGATCGGAGGAACACTGAAGCTTTCTTT
cdr3_aa: CASSDRRNTEAFF
clone_size: NA
d_call: NA
v_call: TRBV2
j_call: TRBJ1-1

cdr3_nt: TGTGCCAGCAGCTTAGGGGGGCAGCGTGGGGAGCGGCAGTACTTC
cdr3_aa: CASSLGGQRGERQYF
clone_size: NA
d_call: NA
v_call: TRBV11-3
j_call: TRBJ2-7

cdr3_nt: TGTGCCAGCAGTTCACTAGCGGGAGGAAGAGAGCAGTACTTC
cdr3_aa: CASSSLAGGREQYF
clone_size: NA
d_call: TRBD2
v_call: TRBV14
j_call: TRBJ2-7

cdr3_nt: TGTGCCAGCTCACCAGGGCTTGGCGGCACAGATACGCAGTATTTT
cdr3_aa: CASSPGLGGTDTQYF
clone_size: NA
d_call: NA
v_call: TRBV18
j_call: TRBJ2-3

cdr3_nt: TGTGCCACACGACAGGGCCCCCCCTACGAGCAGTACTTC
cdr3_aa: CATRQGPPYEQYF
clone_size: NA
d_call: TRBD1
v_call: TRBV6-5
j_call: TRBJ2-7

cdr3_nt: TGTGCCAGCAGTGACCCAGGGCGCAACGAAGCTTTCTTT
cdr3_aa: CASSDPGRNEAFF
clone_size: NA
d_call: NA
v_call: TRBV6-1
j_call: TRBJ1-1

cdr3_nt: TGTGCCAGCAGTGAACCTAGCGGTATTAAGATCAATGAGCAGTTCTTC
cdr3_aa: CASSEPSGIKINEQFF
clone_size: once
d_call: TRBD2
v_call: TRBV6-1
j_call: TRBJ2-1

cdr3_nt: TGTGCCAGCAAGCGGACTAGTATGAATGAGCAGTTCTTC
cdr3_aa: CASKRTSMNEQFF
clone_size: NA
d_call: TRBD2
v_call: TRBV27
j_call: TRBJ2-1

cdr3_nt: TGTGCCAGCAGCGTTGCGGGACAGCTCTACGAGCAGTACTTC
cdr3_aa: CASSVAGQLYEQYF
clone_size: NA
d_call: NA
v_call: TRBV28
j_call: TRBJ2-7

cdr3_nt: TGTGCCAGCAGCTCGTCGGACTCCACAGATACGCAGTATTTT
cdr3_aa: CASSSSDSTDTQYF
clone_size: NA
d_call: NA
v_call: TRBV7-2
j_call: TRBJ2-3

cdr3_nt: TGTGCCAGCAGTTTACAGGGACTGGGGAACATTCAGTACTTC
cdr3_aa: CASSLQGLGNIQYF
clone_size: NA
d_call: NA
v_call: TRBV27
j_call: TRBJ2-4

cdr3_nt: TGCGCCAGCAGTGAGCCCCTAGGTAGGGGTGGGTTTGGATTCTTC
cdr3_aa: CASSEPLGRGGFGFF
clone_size: NA
d_call: NA
v_call: TRBV10-2
j_call: TRBJ2-1

cdr3_nt: TGTGCCAGCGGGCTAGCGGGAAGAGATACGCAGTATTTT
cdr3_aa: CASGLAGRDTQYF
clone_size: NA
d_call: TRBD2
v_call: TRBV5-5
j_call: TRBJ2-3

cdr3_nt: TGTGCCAGTAAGGAAGACAGTTCCTCCTACGAGCAGTACTTC
cdr3_aa: CASKEDSSSYEQYF
clone_size: NA
d_call: NA
v_call: TRBV19
j_call: TRBJ2-7

cdr3_nt: TGTGCCAGCAGTTTATGGCAGGGTGGGCAGCCCCAGCATTTT
cdr3_aa: CASSLWQGGQPQHF
clone_size: NA
d_call: NA
v_call: TRBV28
j_call: TRBJ1-5

cdr3_nt: TGTGCCAGCAGCCAAGTGGGCAGCGGGATTCCGGAAGATACGCAGTATTTT
cdr3_aa: CASSQVGSGIPEDTQYF
clone_size: NA
d_call: TRBD2
v_call: TRBV4-2
j_call: TRBJ2-3

cdr3_nt: TGTGCCAGCAGCCAACTACTAGCAGATACGCAGTATTTT
cdr3_aa: CASSQLLADTQYF
clone_size: once
d_call: NA
v_call: TRBV14
j_call: TRBJ2-3

cdr3_nt: TGTGCCAGCAGCTTGGGGCGGTCAACTAATGAAAAACTGTTTTTT
cdr3_aa: CASSLGRSTNEKLFF
clone_size: NA
d_call: NA
v_call: TRBV5-4
j_call: TRBJ1-4

cdr3_nt: TGCGCCAGCAGCGTGACAGGGGGCGCGGTCAATGAGCAGTTCTTC
cdr3_aa: CASSVTGGAVNEQFF
clone_size: NA
d_call: TRBD1
v_call: TRBV5-1
j_call: TRBJ2-1

cdr3_nt: TGTGCCAGCAGCTCACAGGGGGCTCCCCTGAACACTGAAGCTTTCTTT
cdr3_aa: CASSSQGAPLNTEAFF
clone_size: few
d_call: TRBD1
v_call: TRBV5-6
j_call: TRBJ1-1

cdr3_nt: TGTGCCAGTAGTACCCCCTGGACTAGCGGGAGAATCCCAAACTACAATGAGCAGTTCTTC
cdr3_aa: CASSTPWTSGRIPNYNEQFF
clone_size: NA
d_call: TRBD2
v_call: TRBV19
j_call: TRBJ2-1

cdr3_nt: TGTGCCAGCAGCTTACTACTAGCGGGCGTTTACAATGAGCAGTTCTTC
cdr3_aa: CASSLLLAGVYNEQFF
clone_size: once
d_call: TRBD2
v_call: TRBV7-3
j_call: TRBJ2-1

cdr3_nt: TGTGCCAGCAAGGCGGGACTCCTGAACACCGGGGAGCTGTTTTTT
cdr3_aa: CASKAGLLNTGELFF
clone_size: NA
d_call: NA
v_call: TRBV2
j_call: TRBJ2-2

cdr3_nt: TGTGCCAGCAGCCAAAGCTGGAGCTTAGGAAACACCATATATTTT
cdr3_aa: CASSQSWSLGNTIYF
clone_size: NA
d_call: NA
v_call: TRBV14
j_call: TRBJ1-3